This T cell receptor (beta chain) was obtained from a study of control samples from healthy donors and cancer patients. The protocol was immunoSEQ multiplex PCR, while the TCRdb copy is restricted to in-frame clones and leaves out a portion. The table lists around 80,000 clones, around 87% of them singletons, with roughly 20% in the top ten. This CDR3 comprises 15 residues. Trimming stripped 4 bases from V and 5 bases from J, with 14 bases between. Germline values: CDR1 KGHSH, CDR2 LQKENI. The V gene is TRBV18, the J gene TRBJ1-4; perhaps TRBD1 as D (5 bases). Sequencing used blood. The clonotype originates from a middle-aged man in good health. This chain's CDR3 is CASSLGAGLNEKLFF. CDR3 in DNA: TGTGCCAGCTCACTTGGGGCAGGCTTAAATGAAAAACTGTTTTTT.